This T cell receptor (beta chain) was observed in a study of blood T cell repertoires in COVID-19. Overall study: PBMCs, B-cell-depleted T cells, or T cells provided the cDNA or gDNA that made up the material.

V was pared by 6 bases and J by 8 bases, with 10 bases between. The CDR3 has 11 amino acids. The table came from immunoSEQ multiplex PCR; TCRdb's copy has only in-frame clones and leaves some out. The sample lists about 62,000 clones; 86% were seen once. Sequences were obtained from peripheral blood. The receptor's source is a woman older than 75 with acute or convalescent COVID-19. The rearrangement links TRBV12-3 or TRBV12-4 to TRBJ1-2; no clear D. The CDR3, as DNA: TGTGCCAGCAGAGCGCCGGGGGGCTACACCTTC. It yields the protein CASRAPGGYTF.